The source of this T cell receptor beta chain is a study of T cell repertoires in cytomegalovirus infection. Study context: Matching HLA type and CMV infection were both indicated by public TCR beta signatures. Whole-study results and caveats: The study found HLA-C-restricted CMV-specific TCR beta clonotypes dominating the ex vivo response. There were carriers of CMV plus the relevant HLA, and cumulative public TCR beta family frequency identified them.

A single record per CDR3 protein comes from TCRdb applying MiXCR to the reads. The table lists 200,000 or so distinct CDR3 sequences, roughly 19% of them singletons. This clonotype was counted a few times. No antigen is known for it. Germline V gene sequence: CDR1 SGHVS, CDR2 FNYEAQ. V gave up 4 bases and J gave up 2 bases; unmatched junction bases: 15. The CDR3 has 18 amino acids. The chain carries TRBV7-6 and TRBJ2-5; 8 bases line up with TRBD2. This TCR came from a human donor in good health (CMV status not recorded). Some clones in this sample may be carry-over from other donors' samples. The sequenced material came from PBMCs. The CDR3 region has the DNA TGTGCCAGCAGCTCCTGGGCCACCAGGCGGGAGGTACAAGAGACCCAGTACTTC. Protein sequence: CASSSWATRREVQETQYF.